Sequencing of this T cell receptor beta chain was carried out in a study of Graves' ophthalmopathy and Graves' hyperthyroidism. The germline gives CDR1 MNHEY, CDR2 SVGAGI. V was trimmed by 5 bases and J by 7 bases, leaving 11 bases between them. The length of the CDR3 is 12 residues. From RNA, the CDR3 regions of TCR beta chains were amplified and sequenced. RT-PCR with HTBI primers came first, then second-round multiplex PCR. Each CDR3 protein gets one entry after TCRdb re-called the multiplex PCR reads with MiXCR. The profile covers hundreds of thousands of distinct CDR3 sequences, with approximately 39% appearing a single time and 3.3% taken by the ten largest.

The sample comprised peripheral blood. The source of this sequence is an adult man with Graves' ophthalmopathy. This rearrangement joins TRBV6-5 to TRBJ2-5; tentatively, D is TRBD1 (5 bases). The DNA for the CDR3 is TGTGCCAGCAGTGTATTACAGGCGACCCAGTACTTC. This sequence encodes CASSVLQATQYF.